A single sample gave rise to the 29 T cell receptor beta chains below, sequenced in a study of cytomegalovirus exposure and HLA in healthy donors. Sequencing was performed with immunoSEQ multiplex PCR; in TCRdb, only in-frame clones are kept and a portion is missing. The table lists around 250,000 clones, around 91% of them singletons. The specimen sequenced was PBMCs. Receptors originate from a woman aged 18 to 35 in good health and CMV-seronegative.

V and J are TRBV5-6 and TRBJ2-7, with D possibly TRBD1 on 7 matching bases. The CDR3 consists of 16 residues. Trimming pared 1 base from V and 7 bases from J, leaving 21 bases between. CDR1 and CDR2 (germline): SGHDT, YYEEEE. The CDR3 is CASSLYRQGSGFEQYV. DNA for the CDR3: TGTGCCAGCAGCTTGTACCGACAGGGAAGCGGGTTTGAGCAGTACGTC.

The CDR3 region has the DNA TGTGCCAGCAGTTTATTTTCGTTGACAGTCACTGAAGCTTTCTTT. It yields the protein CASSLFSLTVTEAFF. V usage is TRBV28 and J usage is TRBJ1-1, with TRBD1 as a possible D gene (5 bases). The CDR3 has 15 amino acids. Trimming removed 1 base from V and 4 bases from J, with 13 bases in between. The germline gives CDR1 MDHEN, CDR2 SYDVKM.

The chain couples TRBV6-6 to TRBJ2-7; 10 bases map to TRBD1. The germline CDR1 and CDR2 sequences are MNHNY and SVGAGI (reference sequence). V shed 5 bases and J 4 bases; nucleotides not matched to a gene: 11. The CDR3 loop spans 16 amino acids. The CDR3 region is CASSTDRGRVRYEQYF. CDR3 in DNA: TGTGCCAGCAGTACCGACAGGGGGCGAGTACGTTACGAGCAGTACTTC.

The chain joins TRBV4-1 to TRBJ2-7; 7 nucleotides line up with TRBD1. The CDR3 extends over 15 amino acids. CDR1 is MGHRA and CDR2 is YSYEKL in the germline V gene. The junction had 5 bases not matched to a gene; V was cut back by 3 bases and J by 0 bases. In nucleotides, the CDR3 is TGCGCCAGCAGCCACAAACAGGGGAGCTCCTACGAGCAGTACTTC. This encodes CASSHKQGSSYEQYF.

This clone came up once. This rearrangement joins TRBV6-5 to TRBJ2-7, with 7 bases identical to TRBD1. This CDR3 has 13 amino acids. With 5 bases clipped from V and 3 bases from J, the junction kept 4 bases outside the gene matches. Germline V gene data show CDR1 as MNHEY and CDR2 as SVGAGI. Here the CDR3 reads CASSHRDSYEQYV. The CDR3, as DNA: TGTGCCAGCAGTCACCGGGACAGCTACGAGCAGTACGTC.

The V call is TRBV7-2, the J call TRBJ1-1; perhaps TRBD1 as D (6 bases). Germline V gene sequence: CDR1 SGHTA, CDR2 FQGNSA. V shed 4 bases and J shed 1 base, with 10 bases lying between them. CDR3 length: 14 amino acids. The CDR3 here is CASSSLTGNTEAFF. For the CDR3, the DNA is TGTGCCAGCAGCTCTCTGACAGGGAACACTGAAGCTTTCTTT.

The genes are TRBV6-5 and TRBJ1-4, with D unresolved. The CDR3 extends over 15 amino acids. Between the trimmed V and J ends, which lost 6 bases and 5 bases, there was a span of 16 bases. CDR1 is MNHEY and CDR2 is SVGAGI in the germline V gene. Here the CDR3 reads CASSPRGGGNEKLFF. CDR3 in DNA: TGTGCCAGCAGCCCACGTGGTGGCGGGAATGAAAAACTGTTTTTT.

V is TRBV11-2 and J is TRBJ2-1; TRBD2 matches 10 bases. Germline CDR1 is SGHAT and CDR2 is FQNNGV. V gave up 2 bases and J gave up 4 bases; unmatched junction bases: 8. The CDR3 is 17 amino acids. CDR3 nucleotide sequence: TGTGCCAGCAGCTTACACCTTAGCGGGGGGCTTTACAATGAGCAGTTCTTC. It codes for CASSLHLSGGLYNEQFF.

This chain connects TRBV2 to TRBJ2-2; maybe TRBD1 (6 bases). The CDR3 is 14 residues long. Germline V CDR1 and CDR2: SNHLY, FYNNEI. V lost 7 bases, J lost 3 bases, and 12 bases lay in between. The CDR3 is CASKEQGYTGELFF. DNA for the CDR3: TGTGCCAGCAAGGAACAGGGCTACACCGGGGAGCTGTTTTTT.

The CDR3 DNA reads TGTGCCAGCAGTTTATGGTGGGGGGGAAAAGACACCGGGGAGCTGTTTTTT. Protein: CASSLWWGGKDTGELFF. The chain has TRBV27 and TRBJ2-2, with 7 bases lining up with TRBD2. The CDR3 totals 17 residues. Germline loops: CDR1 MNHEY, CDR2 SMNVEV (reference sequence). Trimming cost V 1 base and J 3 bases; bases outside gene matches: 8.

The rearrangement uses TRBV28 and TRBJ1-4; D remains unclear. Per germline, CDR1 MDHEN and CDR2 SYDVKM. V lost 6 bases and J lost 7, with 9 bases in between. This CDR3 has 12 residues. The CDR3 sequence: CASSRMGEKLFF. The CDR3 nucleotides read TGTGCCAGCAGCAGGATGGGTGAAAAACTGTTTTTT.

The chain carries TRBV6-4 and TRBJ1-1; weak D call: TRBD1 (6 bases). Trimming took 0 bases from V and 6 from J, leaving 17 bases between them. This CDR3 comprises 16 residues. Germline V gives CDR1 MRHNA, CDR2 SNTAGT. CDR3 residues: CASSDSGTPRGSEAFF. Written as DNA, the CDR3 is TGTGCCAGCAGTGACTCCGGGACCCCTAGGGGGTCTGAAGCTTTCTTT.

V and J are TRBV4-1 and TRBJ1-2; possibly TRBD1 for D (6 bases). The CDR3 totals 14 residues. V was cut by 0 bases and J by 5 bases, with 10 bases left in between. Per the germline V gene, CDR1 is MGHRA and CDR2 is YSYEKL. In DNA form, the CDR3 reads TGCGCCAGCAGCCAAGAGACAGGCCAGTATGGCTACACCTTC. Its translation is CASSQETGQYGYTF.

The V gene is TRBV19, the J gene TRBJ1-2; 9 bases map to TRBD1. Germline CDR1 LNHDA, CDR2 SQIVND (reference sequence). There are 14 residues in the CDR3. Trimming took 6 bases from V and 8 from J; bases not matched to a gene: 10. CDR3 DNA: TGTGCCAGTAGAAAACCGGGACAGGGAAGAGGCTACACCTTC. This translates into CASRKPGQGRGYTF.

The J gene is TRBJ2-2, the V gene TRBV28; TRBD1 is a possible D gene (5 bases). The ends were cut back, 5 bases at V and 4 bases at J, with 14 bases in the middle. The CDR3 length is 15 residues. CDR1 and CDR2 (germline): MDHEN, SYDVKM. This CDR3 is CASSSGADLTGELFF. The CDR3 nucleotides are TGTGCCAGCAGTAGTGGGGCAGACCTCACCGGGGAGCTGTTTTTT.

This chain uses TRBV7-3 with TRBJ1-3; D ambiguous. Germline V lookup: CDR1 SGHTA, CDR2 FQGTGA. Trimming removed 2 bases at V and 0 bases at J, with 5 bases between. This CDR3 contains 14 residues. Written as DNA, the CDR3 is TGTGCCAGCAGCTTAGAGAGCTCTGGAAACACCATATATTTT. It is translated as CASSLESSGNTIYF. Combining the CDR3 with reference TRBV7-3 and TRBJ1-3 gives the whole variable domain GAGVSQTPSNKVTEKGKYVELRCDPISGHTALYWYRQSLGQGPEFLIYFQGTGAADDSGLPNDRFFAVRPEGSVSTLKIQRTERGDSAVYLCASSLESSGNTIYFGEGSWLTVV.

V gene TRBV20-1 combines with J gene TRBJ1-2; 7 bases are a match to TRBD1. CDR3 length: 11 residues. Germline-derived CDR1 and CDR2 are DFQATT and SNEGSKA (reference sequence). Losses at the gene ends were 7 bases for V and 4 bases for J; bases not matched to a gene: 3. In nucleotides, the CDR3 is TGCAGTGGCAGGGGGAGCTATGGCTACACCTTC. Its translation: CSGRGSYGYTF.

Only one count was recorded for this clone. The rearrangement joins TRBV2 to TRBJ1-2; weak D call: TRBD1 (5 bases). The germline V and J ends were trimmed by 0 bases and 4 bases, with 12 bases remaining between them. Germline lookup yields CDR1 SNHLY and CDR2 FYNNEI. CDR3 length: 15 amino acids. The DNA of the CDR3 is TGTGCCAGCAGTGAAGCGCTTCGCGACAGCTATGGCTACACCTTC. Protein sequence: CASSEALRDSYGYTF.

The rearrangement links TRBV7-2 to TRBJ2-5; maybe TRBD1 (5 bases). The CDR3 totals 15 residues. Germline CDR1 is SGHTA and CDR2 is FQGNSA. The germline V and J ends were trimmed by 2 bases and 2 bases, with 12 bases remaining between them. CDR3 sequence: CASSLQGFEQETQYF. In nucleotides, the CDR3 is TGTGCCAGCAGCTTACAGGGATTTGAGCAAGAGACCCAGTACTTC.

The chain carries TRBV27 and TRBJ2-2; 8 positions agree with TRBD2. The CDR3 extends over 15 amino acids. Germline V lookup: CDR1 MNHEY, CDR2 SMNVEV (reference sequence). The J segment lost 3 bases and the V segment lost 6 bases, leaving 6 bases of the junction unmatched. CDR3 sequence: CASRYLGGDTGELFF. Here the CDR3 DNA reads TGTGCCAGCAGATATCTCGGGGGGGACACCGGGGAGCTGTTTTTT.

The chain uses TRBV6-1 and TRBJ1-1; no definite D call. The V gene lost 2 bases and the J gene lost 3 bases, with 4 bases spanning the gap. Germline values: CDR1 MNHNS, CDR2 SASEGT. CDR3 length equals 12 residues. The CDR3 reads CASSESYTEAFF. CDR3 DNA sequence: TGTGCCAGCAGTGAATCTTACACTGAAGCTTTCTTT.

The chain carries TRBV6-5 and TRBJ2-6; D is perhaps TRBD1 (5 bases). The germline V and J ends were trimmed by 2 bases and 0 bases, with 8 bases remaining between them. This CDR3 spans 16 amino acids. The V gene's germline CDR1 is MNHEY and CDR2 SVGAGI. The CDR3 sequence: CASSYPDSSGANVLTF. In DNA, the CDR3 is TGTGCCAGCAGTTACCCCGACAGCTCTGGGGCCAACGTCCTGACTTTC.

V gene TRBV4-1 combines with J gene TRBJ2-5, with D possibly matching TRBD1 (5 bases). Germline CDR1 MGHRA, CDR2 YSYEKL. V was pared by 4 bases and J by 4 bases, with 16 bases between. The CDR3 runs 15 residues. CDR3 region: CASSRAPQGGETQYF. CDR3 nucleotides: TGCGCCAGCAGCCGCGCGCCTCAGGGCGGAGAGACCCAGTACTTC.

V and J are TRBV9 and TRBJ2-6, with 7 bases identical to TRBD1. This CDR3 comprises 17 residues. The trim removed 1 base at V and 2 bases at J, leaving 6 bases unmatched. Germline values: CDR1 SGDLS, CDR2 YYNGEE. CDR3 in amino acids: CASSVKGGTAGANVLTF. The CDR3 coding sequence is TGTGCCAGCAGCGTAAAGGGTGGGACAGCTGGGGCCAACGTCCTGACTTTC.

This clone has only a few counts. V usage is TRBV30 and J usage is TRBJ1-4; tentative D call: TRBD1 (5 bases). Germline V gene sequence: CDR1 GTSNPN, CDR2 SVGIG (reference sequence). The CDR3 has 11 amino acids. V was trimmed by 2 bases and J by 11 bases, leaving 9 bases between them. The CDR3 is CAWSSGGKLFF. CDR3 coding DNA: TGTGCCTGGAGTTCGGGGGGTAAACTGTTTTTT.

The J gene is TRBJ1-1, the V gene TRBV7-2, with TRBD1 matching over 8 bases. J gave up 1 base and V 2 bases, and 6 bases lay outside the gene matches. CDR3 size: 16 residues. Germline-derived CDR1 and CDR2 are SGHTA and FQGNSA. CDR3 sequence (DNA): TGTGCCAGCAGCTTACTTTACAGGGGGAGGAACACTGAAGCTTTCTTT. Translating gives CASSLLYRGRNTEAFF.

CDR3 DNA: TGTGCCAGCAGTGTTCGGCCGACAGGGGGGAACCAAGAGACCCAGTACTTC. It encodes CASSVRPTGGNQETQYF. This rearrangement joins TRBV2 to TRBJ2-5; 9 bases line up with TRBD1. Germline CDR1 and CDR2: SNHLY and FYNNEI. CDR3 length equals 17 residues. The V segment lost 4 bases and the J segment 0 bases; nucleotides outside the gene matches: 9. The full variable domain, completed using reference TRBV2 and TRBJ2-5, is EPEVTQTPSHQVTQMGQEVILRCVPISNHLYFYWYRQILGQKVEFLVSFYNNEISEKSEIFDDQFSVERPDGSNFTLKIRSTKLEDSAMYFCASSVRPTGGNQETQYFGPGTRLLVL.

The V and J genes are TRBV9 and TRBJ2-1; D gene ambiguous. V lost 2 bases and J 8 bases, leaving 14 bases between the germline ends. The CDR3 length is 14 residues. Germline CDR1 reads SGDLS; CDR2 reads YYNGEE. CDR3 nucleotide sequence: TGTGCCAGCAGCGTCCGAGCCATCCCGGATGAGCAGTTCTTC. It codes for CASSVRAIPDEQFF. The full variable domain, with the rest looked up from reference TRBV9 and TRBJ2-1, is DSGVTQTPKHLITATGQRVTLRCSPRSGDLSVYWYQQSLDQGLQFLIQYYNGEERAKGNILERFSAQQFPDLHSELNLSSLELGDSALYFCASSVRAIPDEQFFGPGTRLTVL.

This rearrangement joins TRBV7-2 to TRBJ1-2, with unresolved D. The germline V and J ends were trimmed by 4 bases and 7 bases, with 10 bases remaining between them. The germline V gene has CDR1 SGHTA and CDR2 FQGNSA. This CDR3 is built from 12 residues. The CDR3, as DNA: TGTGCCAGCAGCTGGAGTCTCGGTGGCTACACCTTC. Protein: CASSWSLGGYTF.